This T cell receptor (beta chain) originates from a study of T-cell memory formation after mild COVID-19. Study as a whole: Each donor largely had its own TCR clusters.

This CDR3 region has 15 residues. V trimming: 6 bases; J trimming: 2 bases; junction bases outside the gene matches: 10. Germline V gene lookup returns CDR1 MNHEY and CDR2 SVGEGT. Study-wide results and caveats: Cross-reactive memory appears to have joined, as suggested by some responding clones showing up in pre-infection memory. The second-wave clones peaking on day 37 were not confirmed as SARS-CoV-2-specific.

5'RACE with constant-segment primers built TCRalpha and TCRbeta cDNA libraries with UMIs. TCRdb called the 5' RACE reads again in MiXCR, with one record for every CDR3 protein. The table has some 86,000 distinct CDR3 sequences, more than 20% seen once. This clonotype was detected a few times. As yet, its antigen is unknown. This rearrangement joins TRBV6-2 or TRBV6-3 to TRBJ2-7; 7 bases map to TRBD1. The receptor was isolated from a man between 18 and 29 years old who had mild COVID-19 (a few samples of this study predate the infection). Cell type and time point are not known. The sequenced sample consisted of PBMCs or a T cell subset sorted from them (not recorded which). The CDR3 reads CASRYHDRVPYEQYF. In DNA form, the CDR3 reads TGTGCCAGCAGATACCACGACAGGGTACCCTACGAGCAGTACTTC.